This entry is about one T cell receptor (beta chain). Its cognate antigen is unknown. Germline V gene data show CDR1 as SGHRS and CDR2 as YFSETQ. CDR3 length equals 13 residues. Trimming shortened V by 0 bases and J by 8 bases, and 9 bases separated the two germline ends. Some clones are missing from TCRdb's copy, which holds only in-frame ones; the method was immunoSEQ multiplex PCR. The sample comprises about 2.1 million clones, approximately 94% of which are singletons, and 1.7% rests with the top ten. The data originate from a study of shared clonotypes between healthy human individuals. General observations from the study: An expected dependence of interdonor clonotype sharing on sequencing depth was noted.

CD45RO-negative, CCR7-positively selected cells formed the naive CD8 fraction, excluding terminally differentiated effector memory CD45RA+ cells. Healthy and HIV-negative, the adult donors had no recent acute infections or vaccinations. Everyone who donated was a Caucasian adult who lived in Nashville, Tennessee. The sequenced sample was naive CD8+ T cells from PBMCs. The source is a man between 18 and 29 years old in good health. Some clones in this sample may be carry-over from other donors' samples. The chain uses TRBV5-1 and TRBJ2-1, with a weak D call TRBD2 (5 bases). CDR3 nucleotides: TGCGCCAGCAGCTTGGCCGGTAGCGATGAGCAGTTCTTC. Encoded protein: CASSLAGSDEQFF.